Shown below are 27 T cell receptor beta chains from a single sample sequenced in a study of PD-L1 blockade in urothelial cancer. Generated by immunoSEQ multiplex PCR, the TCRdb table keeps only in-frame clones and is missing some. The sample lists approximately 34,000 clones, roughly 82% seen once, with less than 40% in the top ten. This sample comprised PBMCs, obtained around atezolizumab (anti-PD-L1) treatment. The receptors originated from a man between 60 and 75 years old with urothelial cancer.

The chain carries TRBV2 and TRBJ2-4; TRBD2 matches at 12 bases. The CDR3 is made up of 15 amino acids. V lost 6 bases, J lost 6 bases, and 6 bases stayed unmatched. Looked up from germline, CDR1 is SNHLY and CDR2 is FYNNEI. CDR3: CASRVPGLAGNIQYF. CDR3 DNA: TGTGCCAGCAGGGTCCCGGGACTAGCGGGAAACATTCAGTACTTC.

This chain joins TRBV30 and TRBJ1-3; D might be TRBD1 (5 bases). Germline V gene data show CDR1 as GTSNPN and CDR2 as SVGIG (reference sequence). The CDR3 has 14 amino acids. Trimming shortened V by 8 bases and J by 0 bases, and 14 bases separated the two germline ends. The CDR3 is CAGPIQGSGNTIYF. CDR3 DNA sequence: TGTGCCGGGCCAATTCAGGGCTCTGGAAACACCATATATTTT.

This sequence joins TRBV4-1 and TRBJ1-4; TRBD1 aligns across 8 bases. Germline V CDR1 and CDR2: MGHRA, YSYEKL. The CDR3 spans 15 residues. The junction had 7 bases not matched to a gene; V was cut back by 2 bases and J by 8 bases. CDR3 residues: CASSQPDRESEKLFF. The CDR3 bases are TGCGCCAGCAGCCAACCGGACAGGGAGTCGGAAAAACTGTTTTTT.

Here the CDR3 DNA reads TGCGCCAGCAGCCAAAGGGACAGGGGTATCTACGAGCAGTACTTC. Encoded protein: CASSQRDRGIYEQYF. The chain couples TRBV4-1 to TRBJ2-7; 10 nucleotides match TRBD1. Trimming at V came to 2 bases and at J to 3 bases, leaving 4 bases not matched to a gene. The length of the CDR3 is 15 residues. Germline CDR1 MGHRA, CDR2 YSYEKL.

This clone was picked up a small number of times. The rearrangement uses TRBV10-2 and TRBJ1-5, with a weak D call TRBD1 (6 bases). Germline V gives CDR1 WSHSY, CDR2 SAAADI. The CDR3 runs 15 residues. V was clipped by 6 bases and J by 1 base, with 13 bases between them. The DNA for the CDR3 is TGCGCCAGCAGCGTGGGGACAACAAGCAATCAGCCCCAGCATTTT. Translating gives CASSVGTTSNQPQHF.

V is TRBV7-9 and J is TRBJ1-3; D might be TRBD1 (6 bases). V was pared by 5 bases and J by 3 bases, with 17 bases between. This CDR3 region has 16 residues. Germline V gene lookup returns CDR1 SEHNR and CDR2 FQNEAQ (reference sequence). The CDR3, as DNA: TGTGCCAGCAGCCACCCGCGCGGGGGCTTTGGAAACACCATATATTTT. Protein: CASSHPRGGFGNTIYF.

The CDR3 protein is CASSGGPGGGQETQYF. The CDR3 nucleotides are TGTGCCAGCAGTGGGGGTCCGGGGGGAGGGCAAGAGACCCAGTACTTC. V usage is TRBV6-1 and J usage is TRBJ2-5, with 7 bases that match TRBD2. The CDR3 contains 16 residues. V dropped 4 bases and J dropped 2; count of bases not matched to a gene: 10. The germline V gene encodes CDR1 MNHNS and CDR2 SASEGT.

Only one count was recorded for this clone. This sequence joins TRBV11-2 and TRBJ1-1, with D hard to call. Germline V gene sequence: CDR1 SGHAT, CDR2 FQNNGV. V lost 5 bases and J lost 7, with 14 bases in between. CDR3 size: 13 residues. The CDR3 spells CASSHGVRVEAFF. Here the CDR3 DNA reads TGTGCCAGCAGCCACGGGGTAAGAGTTGAAGCTTTCTTT.

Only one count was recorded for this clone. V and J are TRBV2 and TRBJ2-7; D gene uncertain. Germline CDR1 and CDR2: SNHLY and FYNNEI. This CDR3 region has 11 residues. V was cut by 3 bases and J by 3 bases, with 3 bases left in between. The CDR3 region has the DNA TGTGCCAGCAGTGACCACTACGAGCAGTACTTC. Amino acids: CASSDHYEQYF.

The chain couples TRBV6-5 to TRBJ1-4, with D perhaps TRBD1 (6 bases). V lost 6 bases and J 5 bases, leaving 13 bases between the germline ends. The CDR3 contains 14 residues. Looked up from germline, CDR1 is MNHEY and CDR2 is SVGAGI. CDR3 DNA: TGTGCCAGCAGATCGGGACACTGGAATGAAAAACTGTTTTTT. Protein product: CASRSGHWNEKLFF.

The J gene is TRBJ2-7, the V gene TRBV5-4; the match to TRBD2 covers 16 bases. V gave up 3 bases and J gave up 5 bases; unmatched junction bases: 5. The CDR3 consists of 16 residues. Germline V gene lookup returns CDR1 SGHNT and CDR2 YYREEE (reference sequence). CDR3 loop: CASSSGLAGGTHEQYF. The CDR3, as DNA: TGTGCCAGCAGCTCGGGACTAGCGGGAGGGACCCACGAGCAGTACTTC.

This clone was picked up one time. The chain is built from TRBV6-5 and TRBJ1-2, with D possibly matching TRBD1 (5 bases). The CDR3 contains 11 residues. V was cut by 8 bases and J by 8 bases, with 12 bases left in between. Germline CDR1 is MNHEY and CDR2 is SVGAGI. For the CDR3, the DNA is TGTGCCAGCGGAAGGGGCGAAGGCTACACCTTC. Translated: CASGRGEGYTF.

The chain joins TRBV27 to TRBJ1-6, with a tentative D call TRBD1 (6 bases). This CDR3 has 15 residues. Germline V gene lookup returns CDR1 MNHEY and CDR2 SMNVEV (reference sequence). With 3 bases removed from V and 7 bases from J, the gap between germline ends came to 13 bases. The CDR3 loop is CASSFRGADNSPLHF. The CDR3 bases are TGTGCCAGCAGTTTTCGGGGGGCCGACAATTCACCCCTCCACTTT.

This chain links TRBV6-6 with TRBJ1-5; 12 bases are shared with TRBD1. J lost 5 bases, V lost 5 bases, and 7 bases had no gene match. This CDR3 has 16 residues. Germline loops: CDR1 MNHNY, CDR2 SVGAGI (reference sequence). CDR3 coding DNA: TGTGCCAGCAGTAGACCGGGACAGGGGGCCGATCAGCCCCAGCATTTT. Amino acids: CASSRPGQGADQPQHF.

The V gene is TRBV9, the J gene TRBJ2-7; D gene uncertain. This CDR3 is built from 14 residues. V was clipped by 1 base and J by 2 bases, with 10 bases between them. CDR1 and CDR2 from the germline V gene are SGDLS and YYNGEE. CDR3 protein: CASSVSADTYEQYF. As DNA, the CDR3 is TGTGCCAGCAGCGTATCGGCGGATACCTACGAGCAGTACTTC.

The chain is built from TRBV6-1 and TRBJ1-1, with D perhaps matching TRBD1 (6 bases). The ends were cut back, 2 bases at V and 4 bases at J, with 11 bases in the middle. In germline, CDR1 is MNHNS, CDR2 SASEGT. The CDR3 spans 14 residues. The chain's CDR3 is CASSELHRVTEAFF. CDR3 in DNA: TGTGCCAGCAGTGAATTGCACAGGGTCACTGAAGCTTTCTTT.

CDR3 bases: TGTGCCAGTAGCTTCATCTTCGCGGGACAGGGGGTCACAGATACGCAGTATTTT. Translated, it gives CASSFIFAGQGVTDTQYF. The V and J genes are TRBV19 and TRBJ2-3; TRBD1 aligns across 11 bases. Germline CDR1 is LNHDA and CDR2 is SQIVND (reference sequence). The V segment lost 6 bases and the J segment 2 bases; nucleotides outside the gene matches: 13. The CDR3 extends over 18 amino acids. Combining the CDR3 with reference TRBV19 and TRBJ2-3 gives the whole variable domain DGGITQSPKYLFRKEGQNVTLSCEQNLNHDAMYWYRQDPGQGLRLIYYSQIVNDFQKGDIAEGYSVSREKKESFPLTVTSAQKNPTAFYLCASSFIFAGQGVTDTQYFGPGTRLTVL.

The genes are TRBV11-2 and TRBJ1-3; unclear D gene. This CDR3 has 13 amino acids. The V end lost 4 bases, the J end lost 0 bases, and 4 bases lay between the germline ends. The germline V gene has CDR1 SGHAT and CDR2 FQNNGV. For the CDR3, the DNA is TGTGCCAGCAGCTACTCCTCTGGAAACACCATATATTTT. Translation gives CASSYSSGNTIYF.

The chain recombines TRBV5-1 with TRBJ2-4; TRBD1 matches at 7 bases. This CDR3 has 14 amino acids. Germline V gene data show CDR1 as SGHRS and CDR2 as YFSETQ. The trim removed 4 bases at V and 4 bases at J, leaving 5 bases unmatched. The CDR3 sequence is CASSPGTAKNIQYF. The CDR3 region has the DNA TGCGCCAGCAGCCCCGGGACAGCAAAAAACATTCAGTACTTC.

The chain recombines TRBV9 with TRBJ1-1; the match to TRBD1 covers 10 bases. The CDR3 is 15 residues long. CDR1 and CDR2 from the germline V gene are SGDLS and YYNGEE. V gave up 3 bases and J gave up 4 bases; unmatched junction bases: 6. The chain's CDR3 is CASSARQGAGTEAFF. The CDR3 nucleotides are TGTGCCAGCAGCGCCAGACAGGGGGCGGGCACTGAAGCTTTCTTT. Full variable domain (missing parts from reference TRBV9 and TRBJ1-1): DSGVTQTPKHLITATGQRVTLRCSPRSGDLSVYWYQQSLDQGLQFLIQYYNGEERAKGNILERFSAQQFPDLHSELNLSSLELGDSALYFCASSARQGAGTEAFFGQGTRLTVV.

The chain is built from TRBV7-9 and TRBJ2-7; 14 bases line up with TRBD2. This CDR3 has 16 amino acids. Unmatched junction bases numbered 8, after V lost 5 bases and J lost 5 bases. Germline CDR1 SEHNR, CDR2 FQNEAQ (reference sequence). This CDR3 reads CASSPGTSGSWNEQYF. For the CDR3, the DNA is TGTGCCAGCAGCCCTGGGACTAGCGGGAGTTGGAACGAGCAGTACTTC.

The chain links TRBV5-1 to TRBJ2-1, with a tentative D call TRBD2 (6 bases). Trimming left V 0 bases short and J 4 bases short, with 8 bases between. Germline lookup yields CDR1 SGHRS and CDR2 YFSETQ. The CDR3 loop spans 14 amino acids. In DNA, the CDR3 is TGCGCCAGCAGCTTGGATCTAGCGTACAATGAGCAGTTCTTC. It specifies CASSLDLAYNEQFF.

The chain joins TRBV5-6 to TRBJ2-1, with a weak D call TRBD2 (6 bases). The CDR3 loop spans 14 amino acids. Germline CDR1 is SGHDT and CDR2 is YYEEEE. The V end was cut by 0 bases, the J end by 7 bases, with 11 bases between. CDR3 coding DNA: TGTGCCAGCAGCTTGGGTGGACTAACGAATGAGCAGTTCTTC. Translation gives CASSLGGLTNEQFF.

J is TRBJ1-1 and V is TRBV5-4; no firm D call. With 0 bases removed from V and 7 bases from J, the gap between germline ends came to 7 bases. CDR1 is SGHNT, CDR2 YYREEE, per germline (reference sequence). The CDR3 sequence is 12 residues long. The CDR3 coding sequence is TGTGCCAGCAGCTTGGGAGCGGTTGAAGCTTTCTTT. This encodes CASSLGAVEAFF.

CDR3 nucleotides: TGTGCCACCAGCTACCGGGACAGGGGCCGCGAGCAGTACTTC. Translation gives CATSYRDRGREQYF. This chain joins TRBV15 and TRBJ2-7, with 10 bases identical to TRBD1. V was pared by 5 bases and J by 6 bases, with 7 bases of the junction left unmatched. There are 14 residues in the CDR3. The germline CDR1 and CDR2 sequences are LNHNV and YYDKDF (reference sequence).

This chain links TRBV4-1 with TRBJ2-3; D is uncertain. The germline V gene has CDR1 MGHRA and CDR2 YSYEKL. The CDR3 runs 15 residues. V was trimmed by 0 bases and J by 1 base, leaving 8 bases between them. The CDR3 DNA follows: TGCGCCAGCAGCCAAGATTACCGGGGCACAGATACGCAGTATTTT. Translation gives CASSQDYRGTDTQYF.

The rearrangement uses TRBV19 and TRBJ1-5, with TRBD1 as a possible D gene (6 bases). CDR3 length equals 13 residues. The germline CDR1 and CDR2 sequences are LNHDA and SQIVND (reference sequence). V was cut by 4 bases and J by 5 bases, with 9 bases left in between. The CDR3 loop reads CASSRGLYQPQHF. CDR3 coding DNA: TGTGCCAGTAGTAGGGGGCTCTATCAGCCCCAGCATTTT.